This T cell receptor (beta chain) was identified in a study of T cells after yellow fever vaccination. Findings and caveats of the study: Boosting was followed by the reappearance of most primary-vaccination clones (just under 98% CD4, 70% to 90% CD8). The CD4 compartment and the CD8 compartment contained a small share of clonotypes in common. Peaking on day 5 versus 15, the secondary response was faster but weaker.

This clonotype was observed many times. Its antigen is as yet unknown. The authors made TCR cDNA by 5'RACE template switching, adding a universal primer site and UMIs. MiXCR, run by TCRdb on the 5' RACE reads, gives a single entry per CDR3 protein. The sample yields under 300,000 distinct CDR3 sequences, less than 7.5% seen once. This CDR3 comprises 15 residues. V was pared by 4 bases and J by 4 bases, with 15 bases between. Germline-derived CDR1 and CDR2 are SGHTA and FQGNSA. The sample in question was CD4+ T cells sorted from PBMCs, obtained on the day of the yellow fever booster vaccination. The clonotype was recovered from a man aged 30 to 39 who received the YFV17D yellow fever vaccine. The chain joins TRBV7-2 to TRBJ2-3, with D maybe TRBD2 (5 bases). The CDR3 DNA sequence: TGTGCCAGCAGCTCCCGGGGTGACCGCCCAGATACGCAGTATTTT. This gives the protein CASSSRGDRPDTQYF.